A single sample is the source of the 8 T cell receptor beta chains below, sequenced in a study of graft-versus-host responses after intestinal transplantation. These receptors are not linked to any known antigen. The data were produced by immunoSEQ multiplex PCR, yet TCRdb's version contains in-frame clones alone and is incomplete. The sample lists around 50,000 clones; 80% to 90% were seen once. The source material was unstimulated CD4+ T cells sorted from spleen or lymph node cells, sampled before transplant. These receptors were taken from a human donor who was the organ donor for an intestinal transplant.

V is TRBV6-5 and J is TRBJ2-7; D uncertain. The CDR3 covers 11 residues. Germline V gene lookup returns CDR1 MNHEY and CDR2 SVGAGI. Trimming stripped 2 bases from V and 6 bases from J, with 5 bases between. The chain's CDR3 is CASSYLLEQYF. DNA for the CDR3: TGTGCCAGCAGTTACCTTCTCGAGCAGTACTTC.

V gene TRBV18 combines with J gene TRBJ2-1, with TRBD2 matching 13 bases. CDR3 length equals 19 residues. V dropped 3 bases and J dropped 1; count of bases not matched to a gene: 9. Looked up from germline, CDR1 is KGHSH and CDR2 is LQKENI. The CDR3, as DNA: TGTGCCAGCTCACCTGGGACTAGCGGGAAAGCAGCTTCCTACAATGAGCAGTTCTTC. This gives the protein CASSPGTSGKAASYNEQFF.

The chain combines TRBV18 with TRBJ2-1; 7 bases are shared with TRBD2. CDR1 KGHSH and CDR2 LQKENI come from the germline V gene. V was pared by 4 bases and J by 4 bases, with 4 bases of the junction left unmatched. The CDR3 is 14 residues long. The CDR3 DNA reads as TGTGCCAGCTCACTCGGACTAGATTACAATGAGCAGTTCTTC. This sequence encodes CASSLGLDYNEQFF.

The sample holds a few counts of this clone. This chain connects TRBV19 to TRBJ2-2; a possible D gene is TRBD2 (6 bases). Trimming shortened V by 8 bases and J by 5 bases, and 15 bases separated the two germline ends. The CDR3 is made up of 14 amino acids. Germline lookup yields CDR1 LNHDA and CDR2 SQIVND (reference sequence). The CDR3 nucleotides are TGTGCCAGTGAACAGGCCGCGGGGACCGGGGAGCTGTTTTTT. Translated: CASEQAAGTGELFF.

The V gene is TRBV5-1, the J gene TRBJ1-1, with TRBD1 as a possible D gene (5 bases). This CDR3 is built from 16 residues. Germline V lookup: CDR1 SGHRS, CDR2 YFSETQ. Trimming stripped 5 bases from V and 5 bases from J, with 22 bases between. CDR3 residues: CASRSGETERWTEAFF. CDR3 coding DNA: TGCGCCAGCAGATCGGGGGAAACCGAACGGTGGACTGAAGCTTTCTTT.

This clone was recorded once. This chain joins TRBV7-2 and TRBJ2-2; no firm D call. The CDR3 runs 15 residues. Germline values: CDR1 SGHTA, CDR2 FQGNSA. V was shortened by 0 bases and J by 3 bases, with 8 bases between the two germline ends. CDR3 in amino acids: CASSLALIDTGELFF. In DNA, the CDR3 is TGTGCCAGCAGCTTAGCGCTTATAGACACCGGGGAGCTGTTTTTT.

The chain joins TRBV5-1 to TRBJ2-5, with TRBD1 as a possible D gene (6 bases). The DNA end is more similar to TRBJ2-7, so the J call may be wrong. The length of the CDR3 is 15 residues. Germline-derived CDR1 and CDR2 are SGHRS and YFSETQ. The CDR3 nucleotides read TGCGCCAGCAGCCTCCTCCAGACAGGTAGCTACGAGCAGTACTTC. It yields the protein CASSLLQTGSYEQYF.

The chain links TRBV21-1 to TRBJ1-2; the table's D call, TRBD1, has no DNA check behind it. TRBV21-1 is designated a pseudogene. The CDR3 has 15 residues. The chain's CDR3 is CASTPLGTDRYGYTF. CDR3 DNA: TGTGCCAGCACGCCACTAGGGACAGATCGCTATGGCTACACCTTC.